This T cell receptor beta chain appears in the sequencing data of a study of blood T cell repertoires in COVID-19. Study-wide context: Material from acute and convalescent COVID-19 was sourced from the United States, Italy and Spain. T cells, B-cell-depleted T cells, or PBMCs supplied cDNA or gDNA.

Followed longitudinally, the Seattle patients had been enrolled during active infection. Sequenced by immunoSEQ multiplex PCR; TCRdb stores in-frame clones only, minus some. The sample has about 400,000 clones, about 88% seen once. This CDR3 is built from 14 residues. In germline, CDR1 is LGHDT, CDR2 YNNKEL (reference sequence). The V and J ends lost 6 bases and 3 bases, in that order; junction bases with no gene match: 7. The V and J genes are TRBV3-1 (or the pseudogene TRBV3-2) and TRBJ2-7; 8 nucleotides align to TRBD1. Sequencing was carried out using peripheral blood. This clonotype was sampled from a woman aged 55-70 years with COVID-19, enrolled during active disease. The CDR3 nucleotides read TGTGCCAGCAGTCCCAGGGGGCGAGACTACGAGCAGTACTTC. Protein sequence: CASSPRGRDYEQYF.